This passage covers 8 T cell receptor beta chains from one sample sequenced in a study of blood T cell repertoires in COVID-19. Libraries were prepared by immunoSEQ multiplex PCR; TCRdb keeps only in-frame clonotypes and omits some of them. The table lists about 120,000 clones, 55% to 75% of them singletons, with under 2.5% in the top ten. The sequenced sample consisted of peripheral blood. The source of these receptors is a woman aged 65 to 85 with acute or convalescent COVID-19.

The chain has TRBV7-2 and TRBJ1-2; D is uncertain. V was cut by 4 bases and J by 4 bases, with 10 bases left in between. This CDR3 is 13 amino acids long. Germline CDR1 is SGHTA and CDR2 is FQGNSA. CDR3 bases: TGTGCCAGCAGCTCCTCGGTGCTCTATGGCTACACCTTC. Encoded protein: CASSSSVLYGYTF.

In this sample, this clone turned up a few times. The V call is TRBV6-6, the J call TRBJ2-5, with D uncertain. Germline CDR1 reads MNHNY; CDR2 reads SVGAGI (reference sequence). The CDR3 is 17 amino acids. Trimming took off 5 bases at V and 1 base at J, with 20 bases between the two ends. CDR3 amino acids: CASSQPWVGLIQETQYF. CDR3 bases: TGTGCCAGCAGTCAACCCTGGGTGGGCTTAATCCAAGAGACCCAGTACTTC.

The chain recombines TRBV19 with TRBJ1-5; tentatively, D is TRBD1 (6 bases). Germline CDR1 LNHDA, CDR2 SQIVND (reference sequence). The CDR3 extends over 14 amino acids. V was cut by 7 bases and J by 7 bases, with 17 bases left in between. The CDR3 DNA is TGTGCCAGTAAGGAGCTGGGGGCTTACCAGCCCCAGCATTTT. Translation gives CASKELGAYQPQHF.

This clone was observed a few times. V gene TRBV4-2 combines with J gene TRBJ2-7; TRBD2 aligns across 9 bases. After removal of 0 bases from V and 3 bases from J, the junction contained 6 bases not matched to a gene. Germline V gives CDR1 LGHNA, CDR2 YNFKEQ. This CDR3 is built from 16 residues. CDR3 sequence (DNA): TGTGCCAGCAGCCAAGACGGTCTAGCGGGAAACTACGAGCAGTACTTC. This sequence encodes CASSQDGLAGNYEQYF.

The V call is TRBV7-9, the J call TRBJ2-1; 9 positions agree with TRBD1. J was trimmed by 1 base and V by 5 bases; bases with no gene match: 3. CDR1 and CDR2 (germline): SEHNR, FQNEAQ (reference sequence). The CDR3 has 15 amino acids. The CDR3 region is CASSKDRGSYNEQFF. The CDR3, as DNA: TGTGCCAGCAGCAAGGACAGGGGATCCTACAATGAGCAGTTCTTC. Full variable domain (missing parts from reference TRBV7-9 and TRBJ2-1): DTGVSQNPRHKITKRGQNVTFRCDPISEHNRLYWYRQTLGQGPEFLTYFQNEAQLEKSRLLSDRFSAERPKGSFSTLEIQRTEQGDSAMYLCASSKDRGSYNEQFFGPGTRLTVL.

The gene calls are TRBV5-4 and TRBJ1-2; D possibly corresponds to TRBD1 (6 bases). Germline CDR1 and CDR2: SGHNT and YYREEE (reference sequence). This CDR3 spans 13 amino acids. Trimming left V 1 base short and J 4 bases short, with 8 bases between. The chain's CDR3 is CASSLPDSYGYTF. CDR3 in DNA: TGTGCCAGCAGCTTGCCGGACAGCTATGGCTACACCTTC.

This clone was recorded once. The chain employs TRBV7-9 and TRBJ2-3; D is possibly TRBD2 (6 bases). CDR1 is SEHNR, CDR2 FQNEAQ, per germline (reference sequence). The CDR3 covers 14 residues. The ends were cut back, 5 bases at V and 0 bases at J, with 9 bases in the middle. Here the CDR3 DNA reads TGTGCCAGCAGCGCCAGCGGGAGCACAGATACGCAGTATTTT. It translates to CASSASGSTDTQYF.

This clone was counted between two and nine times. This rearrangement joins TRBV12-3 or TRBV12-4 to TRBJ2-5, with 10 bases lining up with TRBD2. Trimming at V came to 6 bases and at J to 3 bases, leaving 1 base not matched to a gene. The CDR3 length is 13 residues. Here the CDR3 reads CASRLAGEETQYF. CDR3 coding DNA: TGTGCCAGCAGGCTAGCGGGGGAAGAGACCCAGTACTTC.